Each of the 16 T cell receptor beta chains below was sequenced from the same sample in a study of blood T cell repertoires in COVID-19. Assay: immunoSEQ multiplex PCR; the TCRdb copy retains only in-frame clones and omits some. The table lists 180,000 or so clones, about 85% of them singletons. The sequenced sample was peripheral blood. Receptors were obtained from a man aged 55-75 years who had recovered from COVID-19.

This clone showed up just once. V is TRBV2 and J is TRBJ2-7, with D unclear. The V and J ends lost 3 bases and 1 base respectively, with 10 bases between them. This CDR3 comprises 14 residues. Germline assignment: CDR1 SNHLY and CDR2 FYNNEI. CDR3 DNA: TGTGCCAGCAGTGAGTCGTGGCAGTCCTACGAGCAGTACTTC. This sequence encodes CASSESWQSYEQYF.

The rearrangement uses TRBV4-2 and TRBJ2-1; D is possibly TRBD2 (5 bases). Trimming removed 3 bases from V and 3 bases from J, with 15 bases in between. This CDR3 spans 16 amino acids. CDR1 is LGHNA and CDR2 is YNFKEQ in the germline V gene. The CDR3 sequence: CASSHLSSGVYNEQFF. The DNA for the CDR3 is TGTGCCAGCAGCCACCTGTCTTCCGGGGTCTACAATGAGCAGTTCTTC.

The J gene is TRBJ2-3, the V gene TRBV10-2, with D perhaps TRBD1 (6 bases). The CDR3 covers 16 residues. CDR1 and CDR2 (germline): WSHSY, SAAADI. Trimming took 6 bases from V and 0 from J, leaving 16 bases between them. The CDR3 coding sequence is TGCGCCAGCAGACAGGGTCGCGTAATTAGCACAGATACGCAGTATTTT. It codes for CASRQGRVISTDTQYF.

The chain joins TRBV19 to TRBJ2-7, with D possibly being TRBD2 (6 bases). The germline gives CDR1 LNHDA, CDR2 SQIVND (reference sequence). The V and J ends lost 9 bases and 0 bases respectively, with 15 bases between them. This CDR3 comprises 14 residues. CDR3 protein: CASRRGGDSYEQYF. CDR3 sequence (DNA): TGTGCCAGCCGGCGGGGCGGGGACTCCTACGAGCAGTACTTC.

This clone was observed a handful of times. The chain links TRBV5-1 to TRBJ2-2; maybe TRBD1 (6 bases). Trimming took off 4 bases at V and 0 bases at J, with 16 bases between the two ends. The CDR3 runs to 17 residues. The germline V gene has CDR1 SGHRS and CDR2 YFSETQ. CDR3 amino acids: CASSPAQGLSNTGELFF. CDR3 DNA: TGCGCCAGCAGCCCGGCCCAGGGGCTATCGAACACCGGGGAGCTGTTTTTT.

V and J are TRBV7-9 and TRBJ1-2, with 7 nucleotides matching TRBD1. Germline loops: CDR1 SEHNR, CDR2 FQNEAQ (reference sequence). After removal of 1 base from V and 5 bases from J, the junction contained 7 bases not matched to a gene. The CDR3 contains 15 residues. CDR3 nucleotides: TGTGCCAGCAGCTTAGGACAGGGTTGGAGTTATGGCTACACCTTC. This encodes CASSLGQGWSYGYTF.

CDR3 in amino acids: CASREQGLDTQYF. The CDR3 DNA sequence: TGTGCCAGCAGAGAGCAGGGGCTAGATACGCAGTATTTT. The chain couples TRBV7-9 to TRBJ2-3, with D maybe TRBD1 (6 bases). The CDR3 is 13 amino acids. V lost 6 bases and J lost 5, with 12 bases in between. Germline V gene lookup returns CDR1 SEHNR and CDR2 FQNEAQ (reference sequence).

This chain uses TRBV5-1 with TRBJ1-1, with D unclear. CDR3 length equals 13 residues. The germline gives CDR1 SGHRS, CDR2 YFSETQ. The V end lost 3 bases, the J end lost 0 bases, and 6 bases lay between the germline ends. CDR3 amino acids: CASSSQVNTEAFF. In nucleotides, the CDR3 is TGCGCCAGCAGCTCCCAGGTGAACACTGAAGCTTTCTTT. The full variable domain, its missing parts supplied by reference TRBV5-1 and TRBJ1-1, is KAGVTQTPRYLIKTRGQQVTLSCSPISGHRSVSWYQQTPGQGLQFLFEYFSETQRNKGNFPGRFSGRQFSNSRSEMNVSTLELGDSALYLCASSSQVNTEAFFGQGTRLTVV.

The V call is TRBV6-4, the J call TRBJ1-2, with D unresolved. CDR1 and CDR2 from the germline V gene are MRHNA and SNTAGT. V was clipped by 2 bases and J by 6 bases, with 19 bases between them. The CDR3 has 16 residues. The CDR3 reads CASSDKEVGHTHGYTF. In DNA form, the CDR3 reads TGTGCCAGCAGTGACAAAGAGGTGGGTCATACACATGGCTACACCTTC.

This clone was found once. The chain employs TRBV7-3 and TRBJ1-1; 8 positions match TRBD1. Germline CDR1 reads SGHTA; CDR2 reads FQGTGA. The CDR3 runs to 15 residues. With V trimmed by 6 bases and J by 4 bases, 10 bases remained unmatched. This chain's CDR3 is CASRPAGTGSTEAFF. CDR3 in DNA: TGTGCCAGCAGACCCGCCGGGACAGGAAGCACTGAAGCTTTCTTT.

V is TRBV5-6 and J is TRBJ2-3; weak D call: TRBD2 (7 bases). Trimming cost V 3 bases and J 3 bases, with 17 bases left between them. This CDR3 is 16 amino acids long. Germline V CDR1 and CDR2: SGHDT, YYEEEE. The CDR3 DNA sequence: TGTGCCAGCAGCTCTAGGTGGGGGGGCAGGACAGATACGCAGTATTTT. Translating it yields CASSSRWGGRTDTQYF.

This clone was counted only a few times. V gene TRBV6-6 combines with J gene TRBJ2-5; 7 bases map to TRBD1. The V and J ends lost 6 bases and 9 bases, in that order; junction bases with no gene match: 22. The CDR3 has 17 residues. The V gene's germline CDR1 is MNHNY and CDR2 SVGAGI (reference sequence). The DNA for the CDR3 is TGTGCCAGCAGGCGAGCCTCCGGGACAGCCGACTCTAGGGCCCAGTACTTC. Its translation: CASRRASGTADSRAQYF.

V usage is TRBV30 and J usage is TRBJ1-4; TRBD1 matches at 7 bases. There are 14 residues in the CDR3. Germline-derived CDR1 and CDR2 are GTSNPN and SVGIG (reference sequence). Trimming at V came to 3 bases and at J to 7 bases, leaving 8 bases not matched to a gene. In nucleotides, the CDR3 is TGTGCCTGGAGCCCCGGGACAGAACCTGAAAAACTGTTTTTT. Translating gives CAWSPGTEPEKLFF.

This clone was counted between two and nine times. This chain connects TRBV7-8 to TRBJ2-3, with D tentatively TRBD2 (6 bases). V was shortened by 5 bases and J by 5 bases, with 26 bases between the two germline ends. CDR1 is SGHVS, CDR2 FQNEAQ, per germline. The CDR3 sequence is 18 residues long. The CDR3 DNA reads TGTGCCAGCAGCCCCCCGTCCCACTGGCGGGGTCCAGAAGATACGCAGTATTTT. It is translated as CASSPPSHWRGPEDTQYF.

This clone has a single count. J is TRBJ1-2 and V is TRBV5-1; D is ambiguous. The germline CDR1 and CDR2 sequences are SGHRS and YFSETQ. V gave up 4 bases and J gave up 0 bases, with 10 bases separating them. The CDR3 is 14 residues long. CDR3 sequence reads: CASSPVAANYGYTF. In nucleotides, the CDR3 is TGCGCCAGCAGCCCGGTTGCCGCTAACTATGGCTACACCTTC.

The gene calls are TRBV7-3 and TRBJ2-3; TRBD2 might be the D (7 bases). The CDR3 has 16 amino acids. V lost 3 bases, J lost 2 bases, and 15 bases lay in between. Germline V CDR1 and CDR2: SGHTA, FQGTGA. CDR3 nucleotides: TGTGCCAGCAGCTTGACCGCGGGGGCCACCACAGATACGCAGTATTTT. This codes for CASSLTAGATTDTQYF.